The sequence of this T cell receptor (beta chain) was determined in a study of T cell repertoires in cytomegalovirus infection. In this sample, this clonotype turned up a few times. The target antigen is unknown. Study-wide findings and caveats: Pooled public TCR beta family frequency picked out CMV carriers with the relevant HLA.

One entry per CDR3 protein results from TCRdb running MiXCR on the reads. The sample holds approximately 550,000 distinct CDR3 sequences; more than 15% are singletons and the top ten take about 24%. The clonotype comes from a human donor in good health (CMV status not recorded). Some clones in this sample may be carry-over from other donors' samples. The sequencing sample was made of CD8+ T cells from PBMCs.

Written as DNA, the CDR3 is TGTGCCACCAGCACCTCCGGGACAGGGGTGGGAGGCGAGCAGTACTTC. Amino acids: CATSTSGTGVGGEQYF. The rearrangement links TRBV15 to TRBJ2-7; 10 bases fit TRBD1. The CDR3 is made up of 16 amino acids. Trimming cost V 4 bases and J 6 bases; bases outside gene matches: 12. Germline V gene lookup returns CDR1 LNHNV and CDR2 YYDKDF (reference sequence). Variable domain in full (rest from reference TRBV15 and TRBJ2-7): DAMVIQNPRYQVTQFGKPVTLSCSQTLNHNVMYWYQQKSSQAPKLLFHYYDKDFNNEADTPDNFQSRRPNTSFCFLDIRSPGLGDTAMYLCATSTSGTGVGGEQYFGPGTRLTVT.